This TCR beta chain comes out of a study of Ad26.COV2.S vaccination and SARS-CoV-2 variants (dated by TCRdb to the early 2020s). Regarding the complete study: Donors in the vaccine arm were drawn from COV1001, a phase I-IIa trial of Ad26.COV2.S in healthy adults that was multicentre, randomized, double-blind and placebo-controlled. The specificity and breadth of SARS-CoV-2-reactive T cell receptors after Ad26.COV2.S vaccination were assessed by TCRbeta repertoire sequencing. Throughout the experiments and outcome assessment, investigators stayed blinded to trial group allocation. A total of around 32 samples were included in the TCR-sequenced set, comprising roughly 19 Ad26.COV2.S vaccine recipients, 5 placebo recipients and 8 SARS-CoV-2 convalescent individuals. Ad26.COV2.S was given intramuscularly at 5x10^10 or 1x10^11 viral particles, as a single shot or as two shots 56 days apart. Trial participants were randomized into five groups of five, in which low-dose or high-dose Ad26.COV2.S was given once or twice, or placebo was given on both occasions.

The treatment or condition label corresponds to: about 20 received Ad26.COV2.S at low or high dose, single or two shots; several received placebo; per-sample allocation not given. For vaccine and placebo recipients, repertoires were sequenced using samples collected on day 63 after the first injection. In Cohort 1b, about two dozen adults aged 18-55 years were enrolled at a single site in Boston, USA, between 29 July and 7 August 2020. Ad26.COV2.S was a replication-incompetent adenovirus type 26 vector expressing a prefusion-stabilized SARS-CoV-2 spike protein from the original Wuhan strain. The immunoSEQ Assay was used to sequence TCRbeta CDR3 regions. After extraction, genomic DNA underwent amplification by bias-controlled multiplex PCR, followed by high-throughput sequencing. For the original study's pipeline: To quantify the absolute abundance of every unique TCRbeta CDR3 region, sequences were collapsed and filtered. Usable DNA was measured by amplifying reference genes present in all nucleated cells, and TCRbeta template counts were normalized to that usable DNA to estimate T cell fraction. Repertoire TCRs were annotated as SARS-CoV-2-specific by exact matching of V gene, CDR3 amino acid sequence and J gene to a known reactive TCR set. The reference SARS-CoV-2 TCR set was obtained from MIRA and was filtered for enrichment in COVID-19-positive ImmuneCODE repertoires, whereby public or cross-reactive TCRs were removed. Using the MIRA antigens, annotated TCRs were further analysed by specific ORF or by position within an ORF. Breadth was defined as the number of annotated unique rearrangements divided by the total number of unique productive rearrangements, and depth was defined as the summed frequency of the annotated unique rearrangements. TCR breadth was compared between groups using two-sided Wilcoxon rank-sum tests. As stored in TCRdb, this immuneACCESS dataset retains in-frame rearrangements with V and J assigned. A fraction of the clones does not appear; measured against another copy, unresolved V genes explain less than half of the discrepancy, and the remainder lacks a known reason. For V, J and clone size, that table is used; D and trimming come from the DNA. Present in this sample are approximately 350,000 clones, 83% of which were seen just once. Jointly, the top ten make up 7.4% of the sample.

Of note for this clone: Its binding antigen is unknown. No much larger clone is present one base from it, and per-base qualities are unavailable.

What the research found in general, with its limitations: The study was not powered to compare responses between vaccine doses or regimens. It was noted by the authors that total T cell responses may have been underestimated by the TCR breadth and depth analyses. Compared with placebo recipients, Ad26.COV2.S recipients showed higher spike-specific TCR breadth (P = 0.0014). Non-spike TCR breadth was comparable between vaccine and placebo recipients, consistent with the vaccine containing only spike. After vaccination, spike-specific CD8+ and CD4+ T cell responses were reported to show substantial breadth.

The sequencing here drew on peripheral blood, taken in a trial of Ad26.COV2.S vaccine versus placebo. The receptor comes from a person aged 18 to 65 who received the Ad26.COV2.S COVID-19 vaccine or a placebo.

For the CDR3, the sequence is CASSFRLRPDEQFF. At the DNA level, the sequence is TGCGCCAGCAGCTTTCGACTAAGACCGGATGAGCAGTTCTTC. Recombination linked TRBV4-1 to TRBJ2-1; the D segment could be TRBD2, given 5 matching bases. V and J are truncated by 5 bases and 8 bases respectively, leaving an intervening sequence of 16 bases. The CDR3 starts with the cysteine, ends with the phenylalanine, and has 14 residues. CDR3 DNA is the only sequence kept; it has 42 bases, read in frame from the first base. The CDR1 and CDR2 encoded by the germline V gene are MGHRA and YSYEKL.